These 30 T cell receptor beta chains came from one sample sequenced in a study of vaccination and CD4 T cells after COVID-19. One entry per CDR3 protein results from TCRdb running MiXCR on the PCR reads. Here the sample spans about 24,000 distinct CDR3 sequences, 45% to 60% being singletons. The input for sequencing was CD4+ T cells from blood, taken before SARS-CoV-2 vaccination. These receptors originate from a human donor who had recovered from COVID-19.

This clonotype was detected only a few times. V usage is TRBV7-2 and J usage is TRBJ2-7, with D possibly TRBD2 on 6 matching bases. Trimming took off 4 bases at V and 0 bases at J, with 13 bases between the two ends. Germline values: CDR1 SGHTA, CDR2 FQGNSA. The CDR3 is 15 residues long. CDR3 sequence: CASSSSGLSSYEQYF. The CDR3 coding sequence is TGTGCCAGCAGCTCAAGCGGGTTGAGCTCCTACGAGCAGTACTTC.

J is TRBJ2-4 and V is TRBV2; possibly TRBD1 for D (6 bases). The CDR3 spans 11 residues. The ends were cut back, 6 bases at V and 8 bases at J, with 8 bases in the middle. Germline CDR1 is SNHLY and CDR2 is FYNNEI. CDR3 bases: TGTGCCAGCAGACAGGGTTACATTCAGTACTTC. As protein: CASRQGYIQYF. Together with reference TRBV2 and TRBJ2-4, the CDR3 gives the full variable domain: EPEVTQTPSHQVTQMGQEVILRCVPISNHLYFYWYRQILGQKVEFLVSFYNNEISEKSEIFDDQFSVERPDGSNFTLKIRSTKLEDSAMYFCASRQGYIQYFGAGTRLSVL.

The genes are TRBV15 and TRBJ1-2; D is unresolved. CDR3 length equals 12 residues. Germline V lookup: CDR1 LNHNV, CDR2 YYDKDF (reference sequence). Deletions cut 0 bases from V and 6 bases from J, with 5 bases between. This CDR3 reads CATSRDQHGYTF. The CDR3 DNA reads TGTGCCACCAGCAGAGATCAACATGGCTACACCTTC.

This clonotype was seen a few times. The chain is built from TRBV20-1 and TRBJ1-5; no definite D call. Between the trimmed V and J ends, which lost 5 bases and 4 bases, there was a span of 9 bases. Germline V gene sequence: CDR1 DFQATT, CDR2 SNEGSKA (reference sequence). CDR3 length equals 12 residues. This CDR3 is CSARWTNQPQHF. Written as DNA, the CDR3 is TGCAGTGCTCGCTGGACGAATCAGCCCCAGCATTTT.

The rearrangement uses TRBV2 and TRBJ1-1; no clear D gene. V was cut by 4 bases and J by 1 base, with 7 bases left in between. Germline V gene lookup returns CDR1 SNHLY and CDR2 FYNNEI. CDR3 length: 13 residues. CDR3 coding DNA: TGTGCCAGCAGTGTCGAAGAGAACACTGAAGCTTTCTTT. It specifies CASSVEENTEAFF.

This sequence joins TRBV12-3 or TRBV12-4 and TRBJ2-3; TRBD1 matches at 9 bases. V shed 4 bases and J 5 bases; nucleotides not matched to a gene: 7. This CDR3 comprises 15 residues. The CDR3 here is CASSWTGDVGDTQYF. The CDR3 coding sequence is TGTGCCAGCAGTTGGACAGGGGATGTGGGAGATACGCAGTATTTT.

This rearrangement joins TRBV6-1 to TRBJ2-5, with 10 positions matching TRBD1. Unmatched junction bases numbered 9, after V lost 7 bases and J lost 4 bases. The length of the CDR3 is 15 residues. The germline CDR1 and CDR2 sequences are MNHNS and SASEGT. For the CDR3, the DNA is TGTGCCAGCACTATTCGGACAGGGGGGGGAGAGACCCAGTACTTC. Residues: CASTIRTGGGETQYF.

The chain is built from TRBV10-1 and TRBJ2-3, with 7 bases fitting TRBD2. J gave up 5 bases and V 3 bases, and 5 bases lay outside the gene matches. Germline CDR1 is WNHNN and CDR2 is SYGVQD (reference sequence). The CDR3 has 14 amino acids. CDR3 loop: CASSDLREIDTQYF. The CDR3 DNA reads TGCGCCAGCAGTGATCTGCGGGAGATAGATACGCAGTATTTT.

This chain connects TRBV20-1 to TRBJ2-2, with D perhaps TRBD1 (6 bases). Looked up from germline, CDR1 is DFQATT and CDR2 is SNEGSKA (reference sequence). The length of the CDR3 is 12 residues. CDR3 in DNA: TGCAGCGGGGCAGGGGCAGTCGGGGAGCTGTTTTTT. It codes for CSGAGAVGELFF.

There are a few counts of this clonotype. DNA for the CDR3: TGTGCCAGTAGTATGTGGCAGGGGGCTTCCTATAGCAATCAGCCCCAGCATTTT. Its protein product is CASSMWQGASYSNQPQHF. The rearrangement uses TRBV19 and TRBJ1-5, with 8 positions matching TRBD1. CDR1 and CDR2 (germline): LNHDA, SQIVND (reference sequence). V lost 3 bases and J lost 0; bases outside the gene matches: 10. The CDR3 is 18 amino acids. Full variable domain (outside the CDR3, taken from reference TRBV19 and TRBJ1-5): DGGITQSPKYLFRKEGQNVTLSCEQNLNHDAMYWYRQDPGQGLRLIYYSQIVNDFQKGDIAEGYSVSREKKESFPLTVTSAQKNPTAFYLCASSMWQGASYSNQPQHFGDGTRLSIL.

The rearrangement uses TRBV20-1 and TRBJ1-5, with 8 positions matching TRBD1. The CDR3 loop spans 12 amino acids. Germline CDR1 reads DFQATT; CDR2 reads SNEGSKA (reference sequence). J lost 5 bases, V lost 7 bases, and 4 bases had no gene match. CDR3 sequence (DNA): TGCAGTGTACCAGGGGGCCATCAGCCCCAGCATTTT. This sequence encodes CSVPGGHQPQHF.

This clonotype was recorded a few times. This rearrangement joins TRBV28 to TRBJ1-2, with a possible D match to TRBD1 (5 bases). Germline V gene lookup returns CDR1 MDHEN and CDR2 SYDVKM. V was shortened by 6 bases and J by 5 bases, with 19 bases between the two germline ends. This CDR3 region has 15 residues. The CDR3 spells CASRKAQGRWYGYTF. For the CDR3, the DNA is TGTGCCAGCAGAAAAGCCCAGGGAAGATGGTATGGCTACACCTTC.

V is TRBV7-9 and J is TRBJ2-3, with D perhaps matching TRBD2 (5 bases). The CDR3 contains 14 residues. The germline gives CDR1 SEHNR, CDR2 FQNEAQ (reference sequence). Trimming pared 5 bases from V and 4 bases from J, leaving 13 bases between. In nucleotides, the CDR3 is TGTGCCAGCAGCGCCCTGACCGGGGCAGATACGCAGTATTTT. Residues: CASSALTGADTQYF.

This sequence joins TRBV20-1 and TRBJ2-1, with 11 positions matching TRBD1. CDR3 length: 15 residues. V dropped 2 bases and J dropped 4; count of bases not matched to a gene: 4. Germline values: CDR1 DFQATT, CDR2 SNEGSKA (reference sequence). The DNA of the CDR3 is TGCAGTGCTAGATTCGGGACAGGGGGATACAATGAGCAGTTCTTC. As protein: CSARFGTGGYNEQFF.

The chain is built from TRBV7-9 and TRBJ2-1, with 8 bases lining up with TRBD2. Germline V CDR1 and CDR2: SEHNR, FQNEAQ (reference sequence). The CDR3 has 15 amino acids. Trimming cost V 5 bases and J 5 bases; bases outside gene matches: 8. CDR3 sequence: CASSPRGSGDNEQFF. The CDR3 DNA is TGTGCCAGCAGCCCCCGGGGTAGCGGGGACAATGAGCAGTTCTTC.

The rearrangement links TRBV4-3 to TRBJ2-2, with 7 bases lining up with TRBD2. J gave up 0 bases and V 4 bases, and 8 bases lay outside the gene matches. From germline, CDR1 is LGHNA and CDR2 YSLEER. The CDR3 has 17 amino acids. CDR3 DNA: TGCGCCAGCAGCCGGGGGGGAGGCGGGGCGAACACCGGGGAGCTGTTTTTT. It is translated as CASSRGGGGANTGELFF.

V is TRBV6-1 and J is TRBJ2-5, with D possibly being TRBD1 (6 bases). The CDR3 has 14 amino acids. V lost 5 bases and J lost 1, with 11 bases in between. Germline V gives CDR1 MNHNS, CDR2 SASEGT. The CDR3 region is CASSRQGTQETQYF. The CDR3 nucleotides are TGTGCCAGCAGTCGCCAGGGGACCCAAGAGACCCAGTACTTC.

V and J are TRBV5-1 and TRBJ2-3; D not certain. CDR1 and CDR2 from the germline V gene are SGHRS and YFSETQ. Trimming took 4 bases from V and 4 from J, leaving 7 bases between them. The CDR3 runs 12 residues. The CDR3 sequence: CASSPVPDTQYF. Here the CDR3 DNA reads TGCGCCAGCAGCCCAGTCCCAGATACGCAGTATTTT.

The rearrangement uses TRBV11-3 and TRBJ2-3, with 9 bases aligning to TRBD1. This CDR3 contains 17 residues. The junction had 13 bases not matched to a gene; V was cut back by 2 bases and J by 7 bases. CDR1 and CDR2 (germline): SGHNT, YENEEA. The CDR3, as DNA: TGTGCCAGCAGCTTAAAGCCGGGACAGGGACGTAGGTATACGCAGTATTTT. Translating gives CASSLKPGQGRRYTQYF.

The chain carries TRBV10-3 and TRBJ1-3; the D gene is possibly TRBD1 (6 bases). Germline V gene sequence: CDR1 ENHRY, CDR2 SYGVKD. The CDR3 is 14 residues long. V was clipped by 4 bases and J by 0 bases, with 7 bases between them. CDR3 sequence (DNA): TGTGCCATCAGTGTGGACAGCTCTGGAAACACCATATATTTT. It specifies CAISVDSSGNTIYF.

This clonotype was observed a few times. V is TRBV6-1 and J is TRBJ2-5; 16 bases align to TRBD2. V was clipped by 9 bases and J by 4 bases; unmatched bases: 2. The CDR3 has 14 amino acids. CDR1 MNHNS and CDR2 SASEGT come from the germline V gene. The CDR3 region has the DNA TGTGCCAGTGGGACTAGCGGGAGGGGAGAGACCCAGTACTTC. It specifies CASGTSGRGETQYF.

The J gene is TRBJ2-1, the V gene TRBV6-1; D might be TRBD1 or TRBD2, each matching 5 bases. The ends were cut back, 5 bases at V and 0 bases at J, with 17 bases in the middle. The CDR3 length is 17 residues. Looked up from germline, CDR1 is MNHNS and CDR2 is SASEGT. The CDR3 DNA is TGTGCCAGCAGTCCGGGGCTTCAACCTTACTCCTACAATGAGCAGTTCTTC. The encoded protein is CASSPGLQPYSYNEQFF.

The rearrangement uses TRBV7-9 and TRBJ2-1; D perhaps matches TRBD2 (5 bases). Germline values: CDR1 SEHNR, CDR2 FQNEAQ (reference sequence). The CDR3 totals 13 residues. The V end was cut by 0 bases, the J end by 8 bases, with 8 bases between. The CDR3 spells CASSLAMRDEQFF. For the CDR3, the DNA is TGTGCCAGCAGCTTAGCGATGCGGGATGAGCAGTTCTTC. Drawing the rest from reference TRBV7-9 and TRBJ2-1, the complete variable domain is DTGVSQNPRHKITKRGQNVTFRCDPISEHNRLYWYRQTLGQGPEFLTYFQNEAQLEKSRLLSDRFSAERPKGSFSTLEIQRTEQGDSAMYLCASSLAMRDEQFFGPGTRLTVL.

V usage is TRBV28 and J usage is TRBJ2-1; D may be TRBD2 (6 bases). Deletions cut 0 bases from V and 3 bases from J, with 12 bases between. Germline assignment: CDR1 MDHEN and CDR2 SYDVKM. The CDR3 sequence is 16 residues long. The CDR3: CASSLWAGSLYNEQFF. CDR3 nucleotide sequence: TGTGCCAGCAGTTTATGGGCGGGGTCCCTCTACAATGAGCAGTTCTTC. The complete variable domain, with remaining parts taken from reference TRBV28 and TRBJ2-1, reads DVKVTQSSRYLVKRTGEKVFLECVQDMDHENMFWYRQDPGLGLRLIYFSYDVKMKEKGDIPEGYSVSREKKERFSLILESASTNQTSMYLCASSLWAGSLYNEQFFGPGTRLTVL.

The J gene is TRBJ1-1, the V gene TRBV20-1, with unresolved D. V was cut by 3 bases and J by 7 bases, with 0 bases left in between. Germline CDR1 DFQATT, CDR2 SNEGSKA (reference sequence). The CDR3 is 8 amino acids. The CDR3 region is CSASEAFF. CDR3 DNA sequence: TGCAGTGCTAGTGAAGCTTTCTTT.

The J gene is TRBJ2-5, the V gene TRBV6-2 or TRBV6-3; 13 bases align to TRBD2. This CDR3 has 16 residues. The ends lost 4 bases at V and 7 bases at J; junction bases unmatched: 9. Germline assignment: CDR1 MNHEY and CDR2 SVGEGT. DNA of the CDR3: TGTGCCAGCAGTTCACGGACTAGCGGGAGCGCCGGGACCCAGTACTTC. Its protein is CASSSRTSGSAGTQYF.

The chain joins TRBV30 to TRBJ2-6; no clear D gene. CDR1 is GTSNPN, CDR2 SVGIG, per germline (reference sequence). The CDR3 has 14 residues. V shed 1 base and J shed 0 bases, with 4 bases lying between them. CDR3 protein: CAWSGGSGANVLTF. The CDR3 DNA reads as TGTGCCTGGAGTGGCGGCTCTGGGGCCAACGTCCTGACTTTC.

The chain is built from TRBV7-2 and TRBJ1-1, with D unresolved. Germline V gene lookup returns CDR1 SGHTA and CDR2 FQGNSA. The CDR3 contains 13 residues. Trimming took 5 bases from V and 0 from J, leaving 7 bases between them. CDR3 nucleotide sequence: TGTGCCAGCAGCCCATGGTTGAACACTGAAGCTTTCTTT. Translating gives CASSPWLNTEAFF.

The genes are TRBV20-1 and TRBJ1-1; D is ambiguous. The CDR3 has 12 residues. The V gene lost 4 bases and the J gene lost 5 bases, with 11 bases spanning the gap. CDR1 and CDR2 (germline): DFQATT, SNEGSKA (reference sequence). Written as DNA, the CDR3 is TGCAGTGCTAAAAAGGGAGGGACTGAAGCTTTCTTT. It encodes CSAKKGGTEAFF.

This chain uses TRBV20-1 with TRBJ2-1; 12 nucleotides align to TRBD2. This CDR3 contains 16 residues. The trim removed 1 base at V and 3 bases at J, leaving 4 bases unmatched. Germline CDR1 is DFQATT and CDR2 is SNEGSKA (reference sequence). As DNA, the CDR3 is TGCAGTGCTAGAGCTCTAGCGGGAGGGCACTACAATGAGCAGTTCTTC. Translating it yields CSARALAGGHYNEQFF.